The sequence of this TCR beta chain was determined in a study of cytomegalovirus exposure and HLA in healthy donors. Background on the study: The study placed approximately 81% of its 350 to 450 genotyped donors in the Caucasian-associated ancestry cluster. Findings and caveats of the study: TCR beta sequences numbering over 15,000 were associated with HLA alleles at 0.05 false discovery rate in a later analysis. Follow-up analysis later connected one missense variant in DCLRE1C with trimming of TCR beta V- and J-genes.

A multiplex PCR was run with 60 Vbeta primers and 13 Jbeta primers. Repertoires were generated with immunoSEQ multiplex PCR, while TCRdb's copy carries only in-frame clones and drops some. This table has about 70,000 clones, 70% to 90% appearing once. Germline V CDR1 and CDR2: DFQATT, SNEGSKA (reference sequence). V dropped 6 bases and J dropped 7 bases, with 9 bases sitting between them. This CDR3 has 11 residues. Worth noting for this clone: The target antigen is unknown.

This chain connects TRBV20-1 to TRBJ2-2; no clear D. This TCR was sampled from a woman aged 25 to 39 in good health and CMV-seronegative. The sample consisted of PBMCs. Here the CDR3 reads CSAPRDGELFF. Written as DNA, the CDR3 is TGCAGTGCCCCCCGAGACGGGGAGCTGTTTTTT.